Listed here are 32 T cell receptor beta chains from one sample, sequenced in a study of HIV-infected children after antiretroviral therapy interruption. Unique molecular identifiers were included in an RNA-based 3' RACE TCR library. TCRdb re-called the 3' RACE reads through MiXCR, storing one row per CDR3 protein. The table lists about 40,000 distinct CDR3 sequences, about 6.5% of them singletons. Described treatment: PENTA 11 planned treatment interruption arm or continuous ART arm. The source material was CD45RA+ CD4+ T cells from PBMCs, pooled from several time points, sampled from a donor given antiretroviral therapy, either interrupted or continuous. Subset meaning: naive CD4+ CD45RA+ CD45RO- T cells. The receptors were sampled from a pool of human donors with HIV.

This clonotype showed up many times. This chain uses TRBV28 with TRBJ1-2; D unresolved. V shed 6 bases and J shed 0 bases, with 20 bases lying between them. CDR1 is MDHEN, CDR2 SYDVKM, per germline. The CDR3 is 17 residues long. CDR3: CASSPGLAAPANYGYTF. Here the CDR3 DNA reads TGTGCCAGCAGCCCCGGGTTGGCCGCACCGGCTAACTATGGCTACACCTTC.

This clonotype was seen repeatedly, ten times or more. One end of the junction does not line up with germline, which may come from a read error. CDR3 in DNA: TGTGCCAGCGGTGATGTGACAGGGGCCTCTAGTGCAGAAACGCTGTATTTT. Translated: CASGDVTGASSAETLYF. The chain has TRBV6-6 and TRBJ2-3; 8 nucleotides match TRBD1. Germline V lookup: CDR1 MNHNY, CDR2 SVGAGI (reference sequence). The CDR3 covers 17 residues.

The chain combines TRBV28 with TRBJ2-7, with TRBD2 matching 13 bases. The CDR3 extends over 15 amino acids. Germline lookup yields CDR1 MDHEN and CDR2 SYDVKM. V dropped 6 bases and J dropped 3; count of bases not matched to a gene: 5. The CDR3 region has the DNA TGTGCCAGCAGCCGCGGGACTAGCGGGAACTACGAGCAGTACTTC. As protein: CASSRGTSGNYEQYF.

This clonotype has a count of ten or more. CDR3 in amino acids: CASSQVGRSSGANVLTF. In DNA form, the CDR3 reads TGCGCCAGCAGCCAAGTAGGTCGGTCTTCTGGGGCCAACGTCCTGACTTTC. The chain couples TRBV4-1 to TRBJ2-6, with D unclear. Deletions cut 1 base from V and 1 base from J, with 11 bases between. Looked up from germline, CDR1 is MGHRA and CDR2 is YSYEKL. The CDR3 spans 17 residues.

The sample holds many counts of this clonotype. The CDR3 protein is CASSQVETGERGNQPQHF. The CDR3 nucleotides read TGTGCCAGCAGCCAAGTGGAGACAGGGGAGAGGGGCAATCAGCCCCAGCATTTT. The chain recombines TRBV3-1 with TRBJ1-5, with 8 bases aligning to TRBD1. CDR3 size: 18 residues. V was pared by 1 base and J by 2 bases, with 10 bases of the junction left unmatched. Germline lookup yields CDR1 LGHDT and CDR2 YNNKEL (reference sequence).

This clonotype was recorded many times. The rearrangement uses TRBV24-1 and TRBJ2-3; 10 nucleotides match TRBD1. CDR1 is KGHDR, CDR2 SFDVKD, per germline. The CDR3 sequence is 16 residues long. The ends lost 1 base at V and 5 bases at J; junction bases unmatched: 5. The CDR3 protein is CATSDLTDRGGDTQYF. CDR3 DNA: TGTGCCACCAGTGATTTAACGGACAGGGGGGGAGATACGCAGTATTTT.

This clonotype has ten or more counts. The chain has TRBV6-5 and TRBJ2-3; TRBD2 agrees at 12 bases. V was clipped by 5 bases and J by 5 bases; unmatched bases: 8. Germline CDR1 is MNHEY and CDR2 is SVGAGI. The CDR3 contains 16 residues. The CDR3 DNA reads TGTGCCAGCAGTCCAGGACTAGCGGGATTTAGAGATACGCAGTATTTT. Translating it yields CASSPGLAGFRDTQYF.

The gene calls are TRBV20-1 and TRBJ2-1; TRBD2 aligns across 7 bases. The V and J ends lost 7 bases and 5 bases, in that order; junction bases with no gene match: 8. This CDR3 region has 13 residues. Germline V gene data show CDR1 as DFQATT and CDR2 as SNEGSKA (reference sequence). In DNA form, the CDR3 reads TGCAGTGTATCGGGGAGGGCCAACAATGAGCAGTTCTTC. Protein product: CSVSGRANNEQFF.

The sample holds many counts of this clonotype. The rearrangement links TRBV5-1 to TRBJ2-3; 7 bases fit TRBD1. Germline lookup yields CDR1 SGHRS and CDR2 YFSETQ. This CDR3 has 20 amino acids. Losses at the gene ends were 0 bases for V and 2 bases for J; bases not matched to a gene: 18. CDR3 in amino acids: CASSLGRQGPNNWLTDTQYF. The CDR3 DNA is TGCGCCAGCAGCTTGGGTCGACAGGGACCGAACAACTGGCTCACAGATACGCAGTATTTT. Variable domain in full (rest from reference TRBV5-1 and TRBJ2-3): KAGVTQTPRYLIKTRGQQVTLSCSPISGHRSVSWYQQTPGQGLQFLFEYFSETQRNKGNFPGRFSGRQFSNSRSEMNVSTLELGDSALYLCASSLGRQGPNNWLTDTQYFGPGTRLTVL.

This clonotype was counted ten times or more. The chain is built from TRBV7-8 and TRBJ2-1; unclear D gene. The CDR3 runs 13 residues. Germline CDR1 is SGHVS and CDR2 is FQNEAQ. Trimming removed 4 bases from V and 6 bases from J, with 10 bases in between. For the CDR3, the DNA is TGTGCCAGCAGCTCACAGAGAGGCAATGAGCAGTTCTTC. Translating it yields CASSSQRGNEQFF.

This clonotype was counted at least ten times. The chain joins TRBV7-9 to TRBJ2-7, with 11 nucleotides matching TRBD2. V lost 5 bases to trimming and J lost 0 bases; unmatched junction nucleotides: 6. This CDR3 has 16 residues. Germline V CDR1 and CDR2: SEHNR, FQNEAQ (reference sequence). The CDR3 nucleotides read TGTGCCAGCAGCCGTGGGACTAGCGGCAGCTCCTACGAGCAGTACTTC. Translating it yields CASSRGTSGSSYEQYF.

The V call is TRBV14, the J call TRBJ2-5; a possible D gene is TRBD1 (6 bases). This CDR3 comprises 16 residues. With 1 base removed from V and 4 bases from J, the gap between germline ends came to 16 bases. The V gene's germline CDR1 is SGHDN and CDR2 FVKESK. The CDR3 DNA follows: TGTGCCAGCAGCCAAGGGTTGCACAGGGACGGAGAGACCCAGTACTTC. It is translated as CASSQGLHRDGETQYF.

This clonotype was counted many times. The CDR3 DNA reads as TGTGCCAGCAGCGCGCAGCCATCGTTGGGGAGCGGCTACACCTTC. It codes for CASSAQPSLGSGYTF. The rearrangement joins TRBV9 to TRBJ1-2; D uncertain. This CDR3 is 15 amino acids long. Germline V gene data show CDR1 as SGDLS and CDR2 as YYNGEE. V shed 3 bases and J shed 8 bases, with 20 bases lying between them. The full variable domain, its missing parts supplied by reference TRBV9 and TRBJ1-2, is DSGVTQTPKHLITATGQRVTLRCSPRSGDLSVYWYQQSLDQGLQFLIQYYNGEERAKGNILERFSAQQFPDLHSELNLSSLELGDSALYFCASSAQPSLGSGYTFGSGTRLTVV.

There are a few counts of this clonotype. The rearrangement uses TRBV20-1 and TRBJ2-5; D might be TRBD1 (5 bases). The V end lost 5 bases, the J end lost 0 bases, and 13 bases lay between the germline ends. The germline V gene has CDR1 DFQATT and CDR2 SNEGSKA (reference sequence). The CDR3 runs 14 residues. CDR3 sequence reads: CSAPVRGYQETQYF. The CDR3 coding sequence is TGCAGTGCTCCAGTAAGGGGATACCAAGAGACCCAGTACTTC.

There are many counts of this clonotype. The chain combines TRBV3-1 with TRBJ2-4; possible D gene TRBD2, 5 bases. Trimming pared 0 bases from V and 5 bases from J, leaving 17 bases between. This CDR3 has 17 residues. Looked up from germline, CDR1 is LGHDT and CDR2 is YNNKEL (reference sequence). The CDR3 sequence: CASSQEWRTGSQNIQYF. In nucleotides, the CDR3 is TGTGCCAGCAGCCAAGAATGGCGAACGGGGTCGCAAAACATTCAGTACTTC.

In its sample, this clonotype was seen many times. The chain combines TRBV19 with TRBJ2-1, with 8 bases identical to TRBD1. J lost 5 bases, V lost 3 bases, and 21 bases had no gene match. The CDR3 contains 20 residues. Per germline, CDR1 LNHDA and CDR2 SQIVND (reference sequence). The CDR3 coding sequence is TGTGCCAGTAGTATCCCGTTAAGGACAGGGTCTAAATTCGGGGACAATGAGCAGTTCTTC. Its protein is CASSIPLRTGSKFGDNEQFF.

This clonotype was seen repeatedly, ten times or more. This chain joins TRBV6-1 and TRBJ2-7; no clear D gene. From germline, CDR1 is MNHNS and CDR2 SASEGT. The CDR3 sequence is 12 residues long. V shed 7 bases and J shed 6 bases, with 13 bases lying between them. The CDR3 loop reads CASKLTASEQYF. CDR3 nucleotide sequence: TGTGCCAGCAAATTGACGGCGAGCGAGCAGTACTTC.

This clonotype was found many times. The chain has TRBV20-1 and TRBJ2-5; D is unresolved. CDR1 DFQATT and CDR2 SNEGSKA come from the germline V gene (reference sequence). The V end lost 2 bases, the J end lost 1 base, and 8 bases lay between the germline ends. The CDR3 has 13 residues. The CDR3 here is CSARWVVQETQYF. The DNA of the CDR3 is TGCAGTGCTAGATGGGTGGTCCAAGAGACCCAGTACTTC.

This clonotype was observed at least ten times. One end of the junction varies from germline; a read error may be responsible. The V and J genes are TRBV4-1 and TRBJ2-5; D might be TRBD1 (6 bases). The CDR3 totals 13 residues. Germline V gives CDR1 MGHRA, CDR2 YSYEKL. CDR3 amino acids: CASSQHRVDTQYF. In DNA form, the CDR3 reads TGTGCCAGCAGCCAACACAGGGTTGACACCCAGTACTTT.

This clonotype was seen a few times. The gene calls are TRBV5-7 and TRBJ2-7; 10 bases match TRBD1. TRBV5-7 falls under the ORF class, with uncertain function. J was trimmed by 5 bases and V by 4 bases; bases with no gene match: 9. The CDR3 runs to 15 residues. The CDR3 coding sequence is TGTGCCAGCAGCCGGGACAGGGGACGGAGGGACGAGCAGTACTTC. As protein: CASSRDRGRRDEQYF.

Many counts were recorded for this clonotype. The chain carries TRBV28 and TRBJ2-4, with D perhaps matching TRBD1 (5 bases). From germline, CDR1 is MDHEN and CDR2 SYDVKM. V lost 5 bases to trimming and J lost 13 bases, with 15 bases between them. The CDR3 loop spans 12 amino acids. For the CDR3, the DNA is TGTGCCAGCAGTCAGGGAAGTTTGGTCCAGTACTTC. Its protein is CASSQGSLVQYF.

This clonotype has at least ten counts. The rearrangement links TRBV9 to TRBJ1-2, with a tentative D call TRBD1 (6 bases). V was shortened by 0 bases and J by 1 base, with 10 bases between the two germline ends. This CDR3 comprises 15 residues. Germline-derived CDR1 and CDR2 are SGDLS and YYNGEE. The CDR3 is CASSVGQDLNYGYTF. In DNA form, the CDR3 reads TGTGCCAGCAGCGTAGGACAGGATCTTAACTATGGCTACACCTTC.

This clonotype was seen ten or more times. The gene calls are TRBV7-6 and TRBJ1-3; TRBD1 might be the D (5 bases). V lost 0 bases and J lost 1, with 10 bases in between. This CDR3 contains 16 residues. In germline, CDR1 is SGHVS, CDR2 FNYEAQ. As DNA, the CDR3 is TGTGCCAGCAGCTTAGCGTCGTCAGGGTCTGGAAACACCATATATTTT. This translates into CASSLASSGSGNTIYF.

This clonotype was counted ten times or more. V usage is TRBV12-3 or TRBV12-4 and J usage is TRBJ2-7, with D unclear. V lost 4 bases to trimming and J lost 5 bases, with 15 bases between them. The CDR3 covers 14 residues. CDR3 sequence reads: CASSSGPRANEQYF. CDR3 sequence (DNA): TGTGCCAGCAGTTCAGGACCAAGGGCCAACGAGCAGTACTTC.

This clonotype was observed many times. This chain links TRBV5-1 with TRBJ1-1; D unresolved. CDR3 length: 14 residues. CDR1 and CDR2 (germline): SGHRS, YFSETQ. With 0 bases removed from V and 0 bases from J, the gap between germline ends came to 6 bases. CDR3 sequence: CASSLEHMNTEAFF. In DNA, the CDR3 is TGCGCCAGCAGCTTGGAACATATGAACACTGAAGCTTTCTTT.

This clonotype was counted many times. At one end, the junction sequence differs from germline, possibly due to a read error. The chain joins TRBV6-4 to TRBJ1-5; the match to TRBD1 covers 8 bases. The length of the CDR3 is 14 residues. Germline loops: CDR1 MRHNA, CDR2 SNTAGT. CDR3 residues: CASGGTGGDQAPLF. The CDR3 bases are TGTGCCAGCGGTGGGACAGGAGGAGACCAGGCTCCGCTTTTT.

This clonotype was observed a few times. V is TRBV9 and J is TRBJ2-3; 8 bases are a match to TRBD2. Trimming removed 0 bases from V and 11 bases from J; junction bases left unmatched: 11. Germline CDR1 is SGDLS and CDR2 is YYNGEE. The CDR3 totals 15 residues. The CDR3: CASSVAQREYYGQYF. The CDR3 DNA is TGTGCCAGCAGCGTAGCCCAGCGGGAGTATTATGGGCAGTATTTT.

This clonotype was seen many times. V is TRBV7-2 and J is TRBJ1-1, with D possibly TRBD1 on 6 matching bases. Germline loops: CDR1 SGHTA, CDR2 FQGNSA. Trimming removed 5 bases from V and 9 bases from J, with 19 bases in between. The CDR3 has 14 amino acids. The CDR3 DNA is TGTGCCAGCAGCCCCTTAGACAGGACCAAAAAAGCTTTCTTT. Its translation: CASSPLDRTKKAFF.

This clonotype was seen many times. The rearrangement links TRBV5-4 to TRBJ2-5; 8 nucleotides align to TRBD2. The V gene's germline CDR1 is SGHNT and CDR2 YYREEE (reference sequence). The trim removed 4 bases at V and 12 bases at J, leaving 14 bases unmatched. The CDR3 covers 14 residues. CDR3 loop: CASSPSGLQEMEYF. CDR3 nucleotide sequence: TGTGCCAGCAGCCCTAGCGGGTTACAAGAGATGGAGTACTTC.

V and J are TRBV11-2 and TRBJ2-1; maybe TRBD2 (5 bases). V shed 5 bases and J shed 1 base, with 21 bases lying between them. This CDR3 contains 18 residues. CDR1 SGHAT and CDR2 FQNNGV come from the germline V gene. CDR3 nucleotides: TGTGCCAGCAGCCCAGGACGTGGCCTAGCTTTATCCTACAATGAGCAGTTCTTC. Amino acid sequence: CASSPGRGLALSYNEQFF.

The rearrangement links TRBV5-1 to TRBJ2-7; D remains unclear. The CDR3 is 16 residues long. Germline V gene lookup returns CDR1 SGHRS and CDR2 YFSETQ. Trimming removed 2 bases at V and 5 bases at J, with 20 bases between. CDR3: CASSFLKQARLNEQYF. The CDR3 nucleotides read TGCGCCAGCAGCTTCTTGAAGCAGGCACGATTAAACGAGCAGTACTTC.

This clonotype showed up many times. The chain has TRBV12-3 or TRBV12-4 and TRBJ2-4; D is perhaps TRBD2 (6 bases). Trimming left V 3 bases short and J 2 bases short, with 14 bases between. The CDR3 is made up of 16 amino acids. The CDR3 reads CASSLTGGASKNIQYF. The DNA of the CDR3 is TGTGCCAGCAGTTTGACCGGGGGAGCGTCCAAAAACATTCAGTACTTC.